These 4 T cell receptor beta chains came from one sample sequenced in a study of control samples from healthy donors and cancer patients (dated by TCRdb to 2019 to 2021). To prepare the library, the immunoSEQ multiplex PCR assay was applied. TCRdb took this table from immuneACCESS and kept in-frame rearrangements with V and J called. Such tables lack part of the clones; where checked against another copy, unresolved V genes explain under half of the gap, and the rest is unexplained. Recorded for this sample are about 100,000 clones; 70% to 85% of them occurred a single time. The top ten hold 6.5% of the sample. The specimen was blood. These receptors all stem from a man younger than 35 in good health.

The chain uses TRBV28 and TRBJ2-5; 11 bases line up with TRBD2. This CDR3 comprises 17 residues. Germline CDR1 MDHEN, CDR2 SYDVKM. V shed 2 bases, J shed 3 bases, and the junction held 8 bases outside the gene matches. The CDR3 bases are TGTGCCAGCAGTTTAGGTTTGACACTAGCGGGGGAAGAGACCCAGTACTTC. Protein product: CASSLGLTLAGEETQYF.

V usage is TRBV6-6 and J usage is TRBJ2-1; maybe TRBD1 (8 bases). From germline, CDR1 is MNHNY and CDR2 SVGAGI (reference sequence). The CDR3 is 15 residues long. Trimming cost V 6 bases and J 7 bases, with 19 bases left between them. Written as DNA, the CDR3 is TGTGCCAGCAGCTCTACAGGGGGGGATCCAAATGAGCAGTTCTTC. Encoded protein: CASSSTGGDPNEQFF.

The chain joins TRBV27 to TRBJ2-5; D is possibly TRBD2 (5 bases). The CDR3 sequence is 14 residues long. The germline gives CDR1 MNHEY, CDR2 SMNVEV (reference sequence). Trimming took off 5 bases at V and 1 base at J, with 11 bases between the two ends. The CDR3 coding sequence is TGTGCCAGCAGTAGGAGGCCCCGCCAAGAGACCCAGTACTTC. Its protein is CASSRRPRQETQYF.

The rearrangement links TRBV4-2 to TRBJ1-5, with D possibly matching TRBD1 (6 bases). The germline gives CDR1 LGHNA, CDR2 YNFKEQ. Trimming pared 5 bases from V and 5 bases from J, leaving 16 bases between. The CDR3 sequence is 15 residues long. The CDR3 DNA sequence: TGTGCCAGCAGCTCAGGGACGGGGGCTGATCAGCCCCAGCATTTT. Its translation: CASSSGTGADQPQHF.